What follows are 15 T cell receptor beta chains derived from one specimen sequenced in a study of patients and donors after allogeneic stem cell transplantation. Using its own MiXCR run on the RT-PCR reads, TCRdb lists one record per CDR3 protein. Of about a million distinct CDR3 sequences listed, 18% were seen once; the top ten hold roughly 6%. Material for sequencing was blood, either unsorted or a sorted T cell fraction (not recorded which). These receptors were obtained from a human donor who was either an allogeneic HSCT recipient or a stem cell or donor lymphocyte infusion donor (not recorded which). It is not recorded whose cells these are; they may come from a transplant donor.

This clonotype was counted a few times. The V call is TRBV6-1, the J call TRBJ2-5; no firm D call. This CDR3 comprises 12 residues. The germline V and J ends were trimmed by 7 bases and 4 bases, with 10 bases remaining between them. Germline V gives CDR1 MNHNS, CDR2 SASEGT. This CDR3 is CASTGRIETQYF. In nucleotides, the CDR3 is TGTGCCAGCACCGGACGGATAGAGACCCAGTACTTC.

The chain recombines TRBV5-1 with TRBJ2-3, with 10 bases that match TRBD1. Trimming cost V 0 bases and J 3 bases; bases outside gene matches: 4. CDR1 and CDR2 (germline): SGHRS, YFSETQ. The CDR3 consists of 16 residues. The CDR3 sequence is CASSLVSGQGTDTQYF. The CDR3 DNA follows: TGCGCCAGCAGCTTGGTGTCGGGACAGGGGACAGATACGCAGTATTTT.

The gene calls are TRBV6-1 and TRBJ2-5; the D gene is possibly TRBD2 (6 bases). From germline, CDR1 is MNHNS and CDR2 SASEGT. V lost 5 bases, J lost 6 bases, and 10 bases lay in between. The CDR3 length is 12 residues. CDR3 protein: CASSPREQTQYF. The CDR3 DNA follows: TGTGCCAGCAGTCCCCGGGAGCAGACCCAGTACTTC.

This clonotype was detected only a few times. The V and J genes are TRBV12-3 or TRBV12-4 and TRBJ1-1, with D maybe TRBD1 (5 bases). The CDR3 spans 15 residues. The V and J ends lost 8 bases and 1 base respectively, with 17 bases between them. The CDR3 reads CASDSPLKQNTEAFF. In nucleotides, the CDR3 is TGTGCCAGCGACAGCCCCCTAAAGCAGAACACTGAAGCTTTCTTT.

The rearrangement joins TRBV7-2 to TRBJ2-7; no definite D call. Germline CDR1 is SGHTA and CDR2 is FQGNSA. Trimming cost V 2 bases and J 2 bases, with 7 bases left between them. The CDR3 consists of 13 residues. The CDR3 reads CASSLSATYEQYF. The CDR3 DNA sequence: TGTGCCAGCAGCTTATCCGCAACCTACGAGCAGTACTTC. The whole variable domain, filled in from reference TRBV7-2 and TRBJ2-7, reads GAGVSQSPSNKVTEKGKDVELRCDPISGHTALYWYRQSLGQGLEFLIYFQGNSAPDKSGLPSDRFSAERTGGSVSTLTIQRTQQEDSAVYLCASSLSATYEQYFGPGTRLTVT.

This clonotype has just a few counts. The V call is TRBV2, the J call TRBJ2-7; 7 bases match TRBD2. The V segment lost 4 bases and the J segment 0 bases; nucleotides outside the gene matches: 3. This CDR3 is 14 amino acids long. In germline, CDR1 is SNHLY, CDR2 FYNNEI. The CDR3 DNA follows: TGTGCCAGCAGTGGGGACTACGGCTCCTACGAGCAGTACTTC. Protein product: CASSGDYGSYEQYF.

This clonotype has a handful of counts. This chain connects TRBV7-8 to TRBJ2-5; TRBD1 matches 8 bases. J lost 0 bases, V lost 5 bases, and 5 bases had no gene match. Germline V CDR1 and CDR2: SGHVS, FQNEAQ. The CDR3 spans 15 residues. CDR3 loop: CASSRMGQDQETQYF. In DNA, the CDR3 is TGTGCCAGCAGCCGAATGGGACAGGACCAAGAGACCCAGTACTTC.

The V and J genes are TRBV7-6 and TRBJ2-1, with 10 bases fitting TRBD1. The V segment lost 5 bases and the J segment 6 bases; nucleotides outside the gene matches: 13. Germline CDR1 is SGHVS and CDR2 is FNYEAQ. The CDR3 sequence is 17 residues long. CDR3 residues: CASSAPLGQGVFNEQFF. DNA of the CDR3: TGTGCCAGCAGCGCTCCTTTAGGACAGGGGGTATTCAATGAGCAGTTCTTC.

The chain uses TRBV29-1 and TRBJ1-2; D may be TRBD1 (6 bases). This CDR3 has 12 residues. The germline gives CDR1 SQVTM, CDR2 ANQGSEA. V was pared by 7 bases and J by 2 bases, with 11 bases between. The CDR3 here is CSATDRNYGYTF. CDR3 coding DNA: TGCAGCGCCACGGACAGAAACTATGGCTACACCTTC.

In this sample, this clonotype turned up a few times. The CDR3 here is CASEGVPDTQYF. As DNA, the CDR3 is TGTGCCAGCGAGGGAGTGCCAGATACGCAGTATTTT. This chain uses TRBV11-2 with TRBJ2-3, with D perhaps TRBD2 (5 bases). Germline CDR1 is SGHAT and CDR2 is FQNNGV. CDR3 size: 12 residues. Trimming removed 8 bases from V and 4 bases from J, with 10 bases in between.

This chain links TRBV11-1 with TRBJ2-5; D is perhaps TRBD2 (5 bases). V dropped 2 bases and J dropped 2 bases, with 15 bases sitting between them. The length of the CDR3 is 16 residues. Germline values: CDR1 SGHAT, CDR2 FQDESV (reference sequence). CDR3 in amino acids: CASSLFGRRGQETQYF. DNA of the CDR3: TGTGCCAGCAGCTTATTCGGACGCCGGGGTCAAGAGACCCAGTACTTC.

V usage is TRBV12-5 and J usage is TRBJ1-1; D is perhaps TRBD1 (5 bases). V lost 10 bases and J 3 bases, leaving 15 bases between the germline ends. Germline CDR1 reads LGHNT; CDR2 reads FRNRAP. The CDR3 consists of 13 residues. The CDR3 here is CATLEGTDTEAFF. The CDR3 nucleotides read TGTGCTACATTGGAAGGGACGGACACTGAAGCTTTCTTT.

This chain links TRBV29-1 with TRBJ2-5; no definite D call. The CDR3 runs 12 residues. Between the trimmed V and J ends, which lost 8 bases and 0 bases, there was a span of 10 bases. CDR1 and CDR2 from the germline V gene are SQVTM and ANQGSEA. CDR3 coding DNA: TGCAGCACGGCCGGGTACCAAGAGACCCAGTACTTC. Encoded protein: CSTAGYQETQYF.

This clonotype occurred a few times. The gene calls are TRBV20-1 and TRBJ1-1; 8 bases fit TRBD1. Per the germline V gene, CDR1 is DFQATT and CDR2 is SNEGSKA (reference sequence). The length of the CDR3 is 16 residues. The junction had 9 bases not matched to a gene; V was cut back by 2 bases and J by 1 base. CDR3 loop: CSARKWDRSWNTEAFF. For the CDR3, the DNA is TGCAGTGCTAGAAAGTGGGACAGGAGTTGGAACACTGAAGCTTTCTTT.

The V and J genes are TRBV5-1 and TRBJ1-1; TRBD1 might be the D (6 bases). V dropped 0 bases and J dropped 6 bases, with 12 bases sitting between them. CDR3 length: 14 amino acids. Germline CDR1 reads SGHRS; CDR2 reads YFSETQ. CDR3 coding DNA: TGCGCCAGCAGCTTGGCAACAGGGATCCCTGAAGCTTTCTTT. Protein product: CASSLATGIPEAFF.